This T cell receptor beta chain emerged from a study of monozygotic twins with inflammatory bowel disease. The CDR3 totals 18 residues. In germline, CDR1 is KGHSH, CDR2 LQKENI. TCRdb re-called the 5' RACE reads, yielding one record per CDR3 amino acid sequence without DNA. Found here are 400,000 to 500,000 distinct CDR3 sequences; the top ten clones hold more than 2%. This receptor was identified in a human donor with ulcerative colitis or Crohn's disease, or a healthy co-twin of an affected twin (not recorded which). Sequencing input: blood. V and J are TRBV18 and TRBJ2-1; TCRdb's D gene call, TRBD2, goes unchecked for lack of DNA. CDR3 sequence: CASSPPKREGTIRNEQFF.